This passage covers 15 T cell receptor beta chains from one sample sequenced in a study of blood T cell repertoires in COVID-19. Sequenced by immunoSEQ multiplex PCR; TCRdb stores in-frame clones only, minus some. The sample shows tens of thousands of clones, around 80% of them seen only once. The source material was peripheral blood. Receptors were obtained from an elderly woman with active or convalescent COVID-19.

The chain is built from TRBV11-3 and TRBJ2-1; D may be TRBD2 (5 bases). The CDR3 consists of 13 residues. Germline loops: CDR1 SGHNT, CDR2 YENEEA. Trimming stripped 5 bases from V and 9 bases from J, with 14 bases between. DNA for the CDR3: TGTGCCAGCAGCCCCGGGATCCTAGGTGAGCAGTTCTTC. As protein: CASSPGILGEQFF.

This clone was observed a few times. J is TRBJ1-1 and V is TRBV10-3; unclear D gene. V lost 0 bases and J 2 bases, leaving 13 bases between the germline ends. The CDR3 loop spans 16 amino acids. Germline V gene sequence: CDR1 ENHRY, CDR2 SYGVKD. The CDR3 DNA follows: TGTGCCATCAGTGAGTCGAGGCGGCTGGAAAACACTGAAGCTTTCTTT. Protein product: CAISESRRLENTEAFF.

This CDR3 reads CASSYSTGWEGETQYF. The CDR3 nucleotides are TGTGCCAGCAGTTACTCGACAGGATGGGAGGGGGAGACCCAGTACTTC. The chain employs TRBV6-5 and TRBJ2-5; possibly TRBD2 for D (7 bases). V lost 0 bases and J 5 bases, leaving 16 bases between the germline ends. CDR3 length: 16 residues. Germline CDR1 reads MNHEY; CDR2 reads SVGAGI.

The genes are TRBV6-2 or TRBV6-3 and TRBJ1-1; D not certain. Germline values: CDR1 MNHEY, CDR2 SVGEGT. Deletions cut 2 bases from V and 5 bases from J, with 18 bases between. CDR3 length: 16 amino acids. This chain's CDR3 is CASSYRFPGGGTEAFF. Written as DNA, the CDR3 is TGTGCCAGCAGTTACAGGTTTCCAGGAGGAGGGACTGAAGCTTTCTTT.

This clone was seen more than once but under ten times. The genes are TRBV3-1 (or the pseudogene TRBV3-2) and TRBJ1-1; tentative D call: TRBD1 (6 bases). The CDR3 has 14 residues. Germline CDR1 reads LGHDT; CDR2 reads YNNKEL (reference sequence). V gave up 2 bases and J gave up 1 base, with 8 bases separating them. The CDR3 DNA is TGTGCCAGCAGCCAAAGGACAGCGAACACTGAAGCTTTCTTT. Translated, it gives CASSQRTANTEAFF.

The chain combines TRBV28 with TRBJ1-2; D might be TRBD1 (5 bases). The V gene's germline CDR1 is MDHEN and CDR2 SYDVKM. CDR3 size: 13 residues. With 5 bases removed from V and 4 bases from J, the gap between germline ends came to 11 bases. The CDR3 DNA reads as TGTGCCAGCAGTCTCGCCGGGGGCTATGGCTACACCTTC. Protein: CASSLAGGYGYTF.

V and J are TRBV2 and TRBJ2-7; a weak D match, TRBD2 (5 bases). V was shortened by 6 bases and J by 2 bases, with 11 bases between the two germline ends. Germline V gene sequence: CDR1 SNHLY, CDR2 FYNNEI. This CDR3 comprises 13 residues. The CDR3 sequence is CASRRASPYEQYF. In nucleotides, the CDR3 is TGTGCCAGCAGGAGGGCATCCCCCTACGAGCAGTACTTC.

This clone was detected a few times. The V gene is TRBV6-6, the J gene TRBJ1-6, with D perhaps TRBD1 (6 bases). The CDR3 contains 13 residues. CDR1 and CDR2 (germline): MNHNY, SVGAGI (reference sequence). V gave up 6 bases and J gave up 9 bases, with 12 bases separating them. The CDR3 nucleotides are TGTGCCAGCAGCCCCCAACAGGGTTCACCCCTCCACTTT. Translated, it gives CASSPQQGSPLHF.

This rearrangement joins TRBV9 to TRBJ2-7; tentative D call: TRBD2 (5 bases). The CDR3 consists of 13 residues. The ends were cut back, 0 bases at V and 6 bases at J, with 10 bases in the middle. Germline-derived CDR1 and CDR2 are SGDLS and YYNGEE. The CDR3 nucleotides read TGTGCCAGCAGCGTAGGAAGGGAGAGCGAGCAGTACTTC. This translates into CASSVGRESEQYF.

V and J are TRBV5-1 and TRBJ1-1; D not certain. Germline lookup yields CDR1 SGHRS and CDR2 YFSETQ. Trimming shortened V by 6 bases and J by 3 bases, and 15 bases separated the two germline ends. The CDR3 has 14 amino acids. As DNA, the CDR3 is TGCGCCAGCATATTAGGAGGGTTCGACACTGAAGCTTTCTTT. Translating it yields CASILGGFDTEAFF.

This sequence joins TRBV2 and TRBJ1-2; D ambiguous. This CDR3 comprises 13 residues. Per the germline V gene, CDR1 is SNHLY and CDR2 is FYNNEI. V was trimmed by 6 bases and J by 6 bases, leaving 14 bases between them. The CDR3 DNA sequence: TGTGCCAGCAGACTCGATATTTTGGATGGCTACACCTTC. Translated: CASRLDILDGYTF.

This chain uses TRBV19 with TRBJ1-4, with TRBD1 matching 8 bases. Looked up from germline, CDR1 is LNHDA and CDR2 is SQIVND (reference sequence). Trimming cost V 6 bases and J 8 bases; bases outside gene matches: 2. The CDR3 has 12 residues. This CDR3 is CASRRQGEKLFF. CDR3 DNA: TGTGCCAGTAGACGACAGGGGGAAAAACTGTTTTTT.

The chain joins TRBV30 to TRBJ1-6, with D possibly matching TRBD1 (6 bases). This CDR3 comprises 16 residues. From germline, CDR1 is GTSNPN and CDR2 SVGIG (reference sequence). Trimming cost V 2 bases and J 10 bases, with 21 bases left between them. Here the CDR3 reads CAWSTRGGRWHSPLHF. Here the CDR3 DNA reads TGTGCCTGGAGTACCAGGGGCGGCAGGTGGCACTCACCCCTCCACTTT.

This clone has only one observation. The J gene is TRBJ1-2, the V gene TRBV7-2, with D hard to call. V shed 2 bases and J shed 7 bases, with 11 bases lying between them. The length of the CDR3 is 13 residues. Germline loops: CDR1 SGHTA, CDR2 FQGNSA. DNA of the CDR3: TGTGCCAGCAGCTTAAGGAGGGTTCGTGGCTACACCTTC. Translation gives CASSLRRVRGYTF.

This chain connects TRBV6-5 to TRBJ1-6; 7 bases line up with TRBD1. The CDR3 sequence is 14 residues long. Germline CDR1 and CDR2: MNHEY and SVGAGI. V was pared by 5 bases and J by 9 bases, with 7 bases of the junction left unmatched. The CDR3 bases are TGTGCCAGCAGTACAGGGGAGAGCACTTCACCCCTCCACTTT. Amino acid sequence: CASSTGESTSPLHF.